The clone carrying this T cell receptor (beta chain) was picked up a small number of times. Its antigen is as yet unknown. The CDR3 sequence is 16 residues long. Germline CDR1 and CDR2: SGHTA and FQGNSA. The V gene lost 0 bases and the J gene lost 6 bases, with 15 bases spanning the gap. The PCR was carried out with 60 Vbeta primers and 13 Jbeta primers. Sequencing used immunoSEQ multiplex PCR; TCRdb keeps in-frame clones, though not all of them. The sample shows 140,000 to 150,000 clones, about 84% of them seen only once. This entry belongs to a study of cytomegalovirus exposure and HLA in healthy donors. Notes on the study in general: Rare sequences made up most TCRs, while some public TCRs were found in many donors.

The chain combines TRBV7-2 with TRBJ1-5, with D uncertain. The source of this sequence is a male donor in good health and CMV-seronegative. The sample was PBMCs. The CDR3 here is CASSLAPVTGSQPQHF. As DNA, the CDR3 is TGTGCCAGCAGCTTAGCGCCGGTTACGGGGAGTCAGCCCCAGCATTTT.